This T cell receptor (beta chain) came from a study of blood T cell repertoires in COVID-19. Overall study context: COVID-19 samples collected from the United States, Italy and Spain covered acute and convalescent phases. From T cells, B-cell-depleted T cells, or PBMCs came the material, which was cDNA or gDNA.

It was during active infection that Seattle patients were enrolled and then longitudinally followed. Measured with immunoSEQ multiplex PCR; TCRdb has only the in-frame clones, and not every one. This table holds more than 200,000 clones, roughly 80% found once. Sequenced material: peripheral blood. The sequence derives from an elderly woman with COVID-19, enrolled during active disease.

CDR3 nucleotide sequence: TGTGCCAGCAGCGAGGGGGACAGGGGTGAGCAGTTCTTC. This translates into CASSEGDRGEQFF. The gene calls are TRBV9 and TRBJ2-1; 10 positions match TRBD1. After removal of 3 bases from V and 9 bases from J, the junction contained 3 bases not matched to a gene. Germline loops: CDR1 SGDLS, CDR2 YYNGEE. The CDR3 has 13 residues.